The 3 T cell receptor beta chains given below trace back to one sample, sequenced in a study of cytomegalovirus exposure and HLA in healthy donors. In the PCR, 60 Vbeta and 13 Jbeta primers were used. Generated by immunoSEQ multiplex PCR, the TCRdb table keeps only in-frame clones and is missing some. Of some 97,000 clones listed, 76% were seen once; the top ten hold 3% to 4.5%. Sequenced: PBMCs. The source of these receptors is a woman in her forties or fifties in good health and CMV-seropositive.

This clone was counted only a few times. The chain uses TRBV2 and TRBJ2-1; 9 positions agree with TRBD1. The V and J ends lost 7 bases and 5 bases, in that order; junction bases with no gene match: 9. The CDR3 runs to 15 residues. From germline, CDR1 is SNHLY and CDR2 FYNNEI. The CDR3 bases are TGTGCCAGCATCCTAAGGACAGGGGCCGACAATGAGCAGTTCTTC. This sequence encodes CASILRTGADNEQFF.

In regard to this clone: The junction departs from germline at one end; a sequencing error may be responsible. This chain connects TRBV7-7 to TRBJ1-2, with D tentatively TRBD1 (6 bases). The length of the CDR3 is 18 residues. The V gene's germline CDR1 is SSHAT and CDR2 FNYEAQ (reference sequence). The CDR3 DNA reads TGTGCTAGCAGCTTAGGCCAGGGGACCGCCGAAGCTAACTATGGCTACACCTTC. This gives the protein CASSLGQGTAEANYGYTF.

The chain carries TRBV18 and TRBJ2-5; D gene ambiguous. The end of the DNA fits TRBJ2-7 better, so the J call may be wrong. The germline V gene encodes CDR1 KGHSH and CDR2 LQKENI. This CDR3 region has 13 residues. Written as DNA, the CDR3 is TGTGCCAGCTCAGGAGTGGGTACCTACGAGCAGTACTTC. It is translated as CASSGVGTYEQYF.